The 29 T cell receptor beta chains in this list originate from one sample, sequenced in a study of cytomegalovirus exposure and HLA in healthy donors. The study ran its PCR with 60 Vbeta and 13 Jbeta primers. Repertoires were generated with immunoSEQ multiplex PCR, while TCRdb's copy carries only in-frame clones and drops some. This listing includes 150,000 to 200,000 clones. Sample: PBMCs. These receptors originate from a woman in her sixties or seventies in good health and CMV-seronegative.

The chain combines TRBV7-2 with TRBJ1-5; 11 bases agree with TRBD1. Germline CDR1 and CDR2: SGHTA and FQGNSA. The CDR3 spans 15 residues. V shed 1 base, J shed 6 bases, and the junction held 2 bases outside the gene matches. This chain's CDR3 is CASSLGGQGVQPQHF. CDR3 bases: TGTGCCAGCAGCTTAGGGGGACAGGGGGTTCAGCCCCAGCATTTT.

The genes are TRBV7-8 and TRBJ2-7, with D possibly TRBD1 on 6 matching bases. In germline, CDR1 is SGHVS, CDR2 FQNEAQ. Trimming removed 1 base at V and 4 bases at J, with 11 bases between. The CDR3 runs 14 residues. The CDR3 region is CASSLGTAGYEQYF. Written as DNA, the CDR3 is TGTGCCAGCAGCTTAGGGACAGCTGGGTACGAGCAGTACTTC.

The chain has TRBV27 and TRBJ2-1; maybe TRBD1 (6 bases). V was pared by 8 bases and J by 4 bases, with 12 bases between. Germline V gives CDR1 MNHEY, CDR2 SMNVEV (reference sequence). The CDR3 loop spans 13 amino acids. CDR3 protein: CASSIGQYNEQFF. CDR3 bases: TGTGCCAGCTCGATAGGACAGTACAATGAGCAGTTCTTC.

CDR3: CASSLRQGTGEQYF. The CDR3 nucleotides read TGCGCCAGCAGCTTGAGGCAGGGAACTGGCGAGCAGTACTTC. The V and J genes are TRBV5-1 and TRBJ2-7, with D perhaps matching TRBD1 (5 bases). The germline V gene has CDR1 SGHRS and CDR2 YFSETQ. Trimming took off 1 base at V and 6 bases at J, with 14 bases between the two ends. The CDR3 has 14 residues.

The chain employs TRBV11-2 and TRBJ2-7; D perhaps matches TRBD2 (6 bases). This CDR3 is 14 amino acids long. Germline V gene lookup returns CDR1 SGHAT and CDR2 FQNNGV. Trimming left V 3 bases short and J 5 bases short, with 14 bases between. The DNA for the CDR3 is TGTGCCAGCAGCTTGCCCGGAGGGACCGACGAGCAGTACTTC. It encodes CASSLPGGTDEQYF.

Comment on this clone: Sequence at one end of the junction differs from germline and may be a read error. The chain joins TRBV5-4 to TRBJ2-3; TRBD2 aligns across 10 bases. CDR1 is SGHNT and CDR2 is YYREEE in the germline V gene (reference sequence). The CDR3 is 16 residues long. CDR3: CASSLGLADSTDTRYF. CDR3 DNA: TGTGCCAGCAGCTTAGGACTAGCGGATAGCACAGATACGCGGTATTTT. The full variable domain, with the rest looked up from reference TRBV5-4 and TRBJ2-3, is ETGVTQSPTHLIKTRGQQVTLRCSSQSGHNTVSWYQQALGQGPQFIFQYYREEENGRGNFPPRFSGLQFPNYSSELNVNALELDDSALYLCASSLGLADSTDTRYFGPGTRLTVL.

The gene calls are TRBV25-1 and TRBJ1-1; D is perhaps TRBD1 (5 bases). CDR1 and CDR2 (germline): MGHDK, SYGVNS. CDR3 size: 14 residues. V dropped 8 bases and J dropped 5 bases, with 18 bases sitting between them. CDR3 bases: TGTGCCAGCCGAACCGGGGGTCAGAGGACTGAAGCTTTCTTT. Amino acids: CASRTGGQRTEAFF.

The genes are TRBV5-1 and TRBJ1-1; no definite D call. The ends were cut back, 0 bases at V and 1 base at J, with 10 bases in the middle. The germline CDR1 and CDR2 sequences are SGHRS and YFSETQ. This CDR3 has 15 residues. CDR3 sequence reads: CASSLAGNWNTEAFF. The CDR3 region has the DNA TGCGCCAGCAGCTTGGCGGGGAACTGGAACACTGAAGCTTTCTTT.

Here the CDR3 reads CASSIGARGSGNTIYF. DNA for the CDR3: TGTGCCAGTAGTATCGGCGCCAGGGGGAGCGGAAACACCATATATTTT. This chain links TRBV19 with TRBJ1-3; 7 positions match TRBD1. CDR3 size: 16 residues. In germline, CDR1 is LNHDA, CDR2 SQIVND (reference sequence). The J segment lost 4 bases and the V segment lost 3 bases, leaving 9 bases of the junction unmatched.

This chain's CDR3 is CSVELYYGYTF. In DNA, the CDR3 is TGCAGCGTTGAACTCTACTATGGCTACACCTTC. The chain joins TRBV29-1 to TRBJ1-2; D not certain. CDR1 and CDR2 (germline): SQVTM, ANQGSEA. The V end was cut by 2 bases, the J end by 3 bases, with 4 bases between. This CDR3 is built from 11 residues.

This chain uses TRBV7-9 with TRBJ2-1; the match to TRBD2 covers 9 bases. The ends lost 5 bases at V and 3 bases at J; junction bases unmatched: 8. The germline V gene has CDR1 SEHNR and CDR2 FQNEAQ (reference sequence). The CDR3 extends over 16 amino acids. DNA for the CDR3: TGTGCCAGCAGCGCCAGACTAGCGGTAAACTACAATGAGCAGTTCTTC. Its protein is CASSARLAVNYNEQFF.

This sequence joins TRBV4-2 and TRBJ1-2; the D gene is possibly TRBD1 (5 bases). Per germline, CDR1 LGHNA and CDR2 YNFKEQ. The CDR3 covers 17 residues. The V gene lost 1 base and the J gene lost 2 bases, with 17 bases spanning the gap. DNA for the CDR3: TGTGCCAGCAGCCAAGCGGTTATAGGGGCGCCCAACTATGGCTACACCTTC. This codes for CASSQAVIGAPNYGYTF.

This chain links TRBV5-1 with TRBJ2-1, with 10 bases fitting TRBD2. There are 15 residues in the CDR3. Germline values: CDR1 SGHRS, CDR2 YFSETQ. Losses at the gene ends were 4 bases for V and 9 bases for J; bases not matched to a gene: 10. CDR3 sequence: CASSAVLAGESEQFF. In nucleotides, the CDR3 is TGCGCCAGCAGCGCGGTTCTAGCGGGGGAAAGTGAGCAGTTCTTC. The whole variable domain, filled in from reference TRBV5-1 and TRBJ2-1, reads KAGVTQTPRYLIKTRGQQVTLSCSPISGHRSVSWYQQTPGQGLQFLFEYFSETQRNKGNFPGRFSGRQFSNSRSEMNVSTLELGDSALYLCASSAVLAGESEQFFGPGTRLTVL.

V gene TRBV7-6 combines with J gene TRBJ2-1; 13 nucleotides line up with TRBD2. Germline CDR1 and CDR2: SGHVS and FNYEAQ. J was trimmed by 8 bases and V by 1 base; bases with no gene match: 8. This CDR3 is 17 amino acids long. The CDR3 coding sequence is TGTGCCAGCAGCTTAGGTGGACTAGCGGGGGTTCAACATGAGCAGTTCTTC. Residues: CASSLGGLAGVQHEQFF.

CDR3 protein: CASSLQPGQGGLWQYF. CDR3 sequence (DNA): TGCGCCAGCAGCCTTCAACCGGGACAGGGAGGATTATGGCAGTACTTC. This chain joins TRBV5-1 and TRBJ2-7; 9 bases line up with TRBD1. This CDR3 has 16 residues. V lost 4 bases and J lost 9; bases outside the gene matches: 17. CDR1 and CDR2 (germline): SGHRS, YFSETQ.

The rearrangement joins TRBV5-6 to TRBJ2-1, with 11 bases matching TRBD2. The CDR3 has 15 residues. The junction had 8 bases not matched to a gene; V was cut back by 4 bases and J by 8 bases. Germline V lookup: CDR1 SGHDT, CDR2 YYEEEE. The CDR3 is CASSRLAGGWDEQFF. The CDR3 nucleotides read TGTGCCAGCAGCCGCCTAGCGGGGGGATGGGATGAGCAGTTCTTC. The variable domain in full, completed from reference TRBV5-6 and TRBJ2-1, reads DAGVTQSPTHLIKTRGQQVTLRCSPKSGHDTVSWYQQALGQGPQFIFQYYEEEERQRGNFPDRFSGHQFPNYSSELNVNALLLGDSALYLCASSRLAGGWDEQFFGPGTRLTVL.

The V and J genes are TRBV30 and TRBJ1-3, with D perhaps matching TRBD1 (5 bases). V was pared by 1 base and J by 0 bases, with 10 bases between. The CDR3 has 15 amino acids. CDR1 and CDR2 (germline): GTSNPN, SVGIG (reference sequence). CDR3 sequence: CAWSGGSDSGNTIYF. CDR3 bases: TGTGCCTGGAGTGGGGGCTCAGACTCTGGAAACACCATATATTTT.

The CDR3 bases are TGTGCCAGCAGTCCAACTGACAGGGGGCACTACGAGCAGTACTTC. It codes for CASSPTDRGHYEQYF. The rearrangement links TRBV27 to TRBJ2-7; 10 positions match TRBD1. The CDR3 runs 15 residues. The V gene's germline CDR1 is MNHEY and CDR2 SMNVEV (reference sequence). Trimming took 5 bases from V and 3 from J; bases not matched to a gene: 7.

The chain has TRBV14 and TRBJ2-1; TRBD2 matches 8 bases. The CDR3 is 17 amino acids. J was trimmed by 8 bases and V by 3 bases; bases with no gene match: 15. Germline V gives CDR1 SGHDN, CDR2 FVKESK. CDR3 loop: CASSQLGLGTRSYEQFF. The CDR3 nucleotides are TGTGCCAGCAGCCAGCTAGGATTAGGGACTAGATCATATGAGCAGTTCTTC. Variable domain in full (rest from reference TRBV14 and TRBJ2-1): EAGVTQFPSHSVIEKGQTVTLRCDPISGHDNLYWYRRVMGKEIKFLLHFVKESKQDESGMPNNRFLAERTGGTYSTLKVQPAELEDSGVYFCASSQLGLGTRSYEQFFGPGTRLTVL.

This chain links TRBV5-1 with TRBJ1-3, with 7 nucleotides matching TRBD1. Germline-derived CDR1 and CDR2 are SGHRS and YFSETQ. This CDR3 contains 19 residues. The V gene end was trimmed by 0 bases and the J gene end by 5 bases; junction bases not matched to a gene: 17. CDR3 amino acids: CASSLGIGPGQWTRNTIYF. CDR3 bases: TGCGCCAGCAGCTTGGGAATCGGGCCGGGACAGTGGACGCGAAACACCATATATTTT.

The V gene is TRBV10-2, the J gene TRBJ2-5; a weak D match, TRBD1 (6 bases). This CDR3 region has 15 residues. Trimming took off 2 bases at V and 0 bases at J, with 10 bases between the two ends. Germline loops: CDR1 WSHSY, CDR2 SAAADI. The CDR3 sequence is CASSEVGGYQETQYF. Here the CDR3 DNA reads TGCGCCAGCAGTGAGGTTGGGGGCTACCAAGAGACCCAGTACTTC.

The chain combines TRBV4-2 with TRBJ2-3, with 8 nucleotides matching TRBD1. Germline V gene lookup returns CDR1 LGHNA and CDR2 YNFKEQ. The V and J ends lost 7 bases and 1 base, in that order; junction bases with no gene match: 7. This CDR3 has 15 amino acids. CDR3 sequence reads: CASTTDRGRTDTQYF. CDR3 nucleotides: TGTGCCAGCACCACAGACAGGGGCCGCACAGATACGCAGTATTTT.

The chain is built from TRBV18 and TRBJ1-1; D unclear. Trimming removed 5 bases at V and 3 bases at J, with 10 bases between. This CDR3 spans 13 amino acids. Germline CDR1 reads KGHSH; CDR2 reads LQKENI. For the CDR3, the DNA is TGTGCCAGCTCATCCGGGTGGGACACTGAAGCTTTCTTT. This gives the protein CASSSGWDTEAFF.

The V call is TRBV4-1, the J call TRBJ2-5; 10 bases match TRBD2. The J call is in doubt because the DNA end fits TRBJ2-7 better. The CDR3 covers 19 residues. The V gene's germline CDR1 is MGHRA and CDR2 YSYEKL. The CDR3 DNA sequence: TGCGCCAGCAGCCAAGATAAGACTAGCGGGCGCCCCGCTGACTACGAGCAGTACTTC. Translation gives CASSQDKTSGRPADYEQYF.

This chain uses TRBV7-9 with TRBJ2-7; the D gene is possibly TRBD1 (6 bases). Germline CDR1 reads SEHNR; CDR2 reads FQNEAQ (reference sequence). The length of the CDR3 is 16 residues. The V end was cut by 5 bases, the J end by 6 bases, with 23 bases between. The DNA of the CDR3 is TGTGCCAGCAGCCCATCGGACAGACGACTCCTGGGCGAGCAGTACTTC. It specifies CASSPSDRRLLGEQYF.

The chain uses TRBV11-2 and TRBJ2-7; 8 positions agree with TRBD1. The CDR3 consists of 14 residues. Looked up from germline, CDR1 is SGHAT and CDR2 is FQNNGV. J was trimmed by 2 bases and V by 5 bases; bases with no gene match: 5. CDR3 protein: CASSTGTGTYEQYF. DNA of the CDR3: TGTGCCAGCAGCACCGGGACAGGCACCTACGAGCAGTACTTC.

CDR3 coding DNA: TGTGCCACCCGACAGGGGGCGACCTATGAGCAGTTCTTC. Translated, it gives CATRQGATYEQFF. The chain carries TRBV19 and TRBJ2-1, with 10 bases identical to TRBD1. V lost 10 bases and J lost 8; bases outside the gene matches: 8. The germline V gene has CDR1 LNHDA and CDR2 SQIVND (reference sequence). The CDR3 is 13 amino acids.

The CDR3: CASSVSGQAHYEQYF. The CDR3 DNA reads TGTGCCAGCAGCGTGAGCGGACAGGCCCACTACGAGCAGTACTTC. This sequence joins TRBV9 and TRBJ2-7, with 7 bases identical to TRBD1. Germline trimming cut 2 bases from V and 3 bases from J; bases unmatched to any gene: 8. Germline lookup yields CDR1 SGDLS and CDR2 YYNGEE. The length of the CDR3 is 15 residues.

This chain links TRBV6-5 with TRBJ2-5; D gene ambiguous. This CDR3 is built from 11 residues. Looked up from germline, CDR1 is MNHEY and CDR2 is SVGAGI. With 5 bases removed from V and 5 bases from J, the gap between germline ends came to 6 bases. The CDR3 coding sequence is TGTGCCAGCAGTCACAAGGAGACCCAGTACTTC. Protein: CASSHKETQYF.